The next 14 T cell receptor beta chains were all read from a single sample in a study of shared clonotypes between healthy human individuals. Assay: immunoSEQ multiplex PCR; the TCRdb copy retains only in-frame clones and omits some. The sample includes around 980,000 clones, around 78% of them seen just once. The sample taken for sequencing was memory CD4+ T cells from PBMCs. Stated subset: CD45RA-negative fraction. All receptors come from a man aged 18 to 29 in good health. Some clones in this sample may be carry-over from other donors' samples.

CDR3 in DNA: TGTGCCAGCAGCCAAGAGAAAGCAGTAGGGCGGGCGGCCTACGAGCAGTACTTC. It yields the protein CASSQEKAVGRAAYEQYF. The J gene is TRBJ2-7, the V gene TRBV4-2, with a weak D call TRBD2 (5 bases). The germline V gene encodes CDR1 LGHNA and CDR2 YNFKEQ. The CDR3 is 18 amino acids. Trimming removed 0 bases at V and 2 bases at J, with 20 bases between.

The chain recombines TRBV9 with TRBJ2-5; 7 nucleotides align to TRBD1. The DNA end is a closer match to TRBJ2-7, so the J assignment may be wrong. From germline, CDR1 is SGDLS and CDR2 YYNGEE. The CDR3 is 13 amino acids. For the CDR3, the DNA is TGTGCCAGCAGCGCCCGTTACAGGGGCGAGCAGTACTTC. This gives the protein CASSARYRGEQYF.

This clone was seen more than once but under ten times. The chain's CDR3 is CASSPAWSQGREETQYF. CDR3 nucleotides: TGTGCCAGCTCACCCGCATGGTCACAGGGGAGGGAAGAGACCCAGTACTTC. This chain joins TRBV18 and TRBJ2-5, with D perhaps TRBD1 or TRBD2 (7 bases each). CDR1 and CDR2 from the germline V gene are KGHSH and LQKENI. There are 17 residues in the CDR3. V lost 3 bases and J lost 3, with 20 bases in between.

This chain links TRBV19 with TRBJ1-1, with TRBD1 matching over 7 bases. Germline lookup yields CDR1 LNHDA and CDR2 SQIVND (reference sequence). The trim removed 6 bases at V and 1 base at J, leaving 11 bases unmatched. The CDR3 contains 16 residues. The chain's CDR3 is CASSVRGPGSNTEAFF. The CDR3 nucleotides are TGTGCCAGTAGCGTAAGGGGGCCGGGGTCGAACACTGAAGCTTTCTTT. Full variable domain (rest looked up from reference TRBV19 and TRBJ1-1): DGGITQSPKYLFRKEGQNVTLSCEQNLNHDAMYWYRQDPGQGLRLIYYSQIVNDFQKGDIAEGYSVSREKKESFPLTVTSAQKNPTAFYLCASSVRGPGSNTEAFFGQGTRLTVV.

This clone was detected only a few times. Other DNA sequences in the sample encode the same CDR3. This sequence joins TRBV19 and TRBJ1-5, with 7 bases matching TRBD1. The CDR3 length is 14 residues. V shed 2 bases and J 5 bases; nucleotides not matched to a gene: 3. The V gene's germline CDR1 is LNHDA and CDR2 SQIVND (reference sequence). The CDR3 region is CASSIQGGYQPQHF. DNA for the CDR3: TGTGCCAGTAGTATACAGGGGGGCTATCAGCCCCAGCATTTT.

The rearrangement uses TRBV7-2 and TRBJ2-3; 9 bases line up with TRBD1. V lost 2 bases to trimming and J lost 1 base; unmatched junction nucleotides: 4. CDR1 and CDR2 (germline): SGHTA, FQGNSA. The CDR3 is made up of 16 amino acids. DNA of the CDR3: TGTGCCAGCAGCTTATTCGGGGACAGGGGCACAGATACGCAGTATTTT. Encoded protein: CASSLFGDRGTDTQYF.

This clone was picked up a small number of times. The chain joins TRBV18 to TRBJ2-2; weak D call: TRBD2 (6 bases). V gave up 1 base and J gave up 4 bases, with 13 bases separating them. Germline assignment: CDR1 KGHSH and CDR2 LQKENI. The CDR3 totals 16 residues. The CDR3 DNA sequence: TGTGCCAGCTCACCACAAGCCGGGACTTCCACCGGGGAGCTGTTTTTT. This encodes CASSPQAGTSTGELFF. The full variable domain, with the rest looked up from reference TRBV18 and TRBJ2-2, is NAGVMQNPRHLVRRRGQEARLRCSPMKGHSHVYWYRQLPEEGLKFMVYLQKENIIDESGMPKERFSAEFPKEGPSILRIQQVVRGDSAAYFCASSPQAGTSTGELFFGEGSRLTVL.

The chain couples TRBV15 to TRBJ1-3, with D hard to call. In germline, CDR1 is LNHNV, CDR2 YYDKDF (reference sequence). V lost 0 bases to trimming and J lost 3 bases, with 9 bases between them. This CDR3 is built from 15 residues. This chain's CDR3 is CATSRERGFGNTIYF. The CDR3 region has the DNA TGTGCCACCAGCAGAGAGAGAGGGTTTGGAAACACCATATATTTT.

This clone occurred a few times. This rearrangement joins TRBV27 to TRBJ1-1; TRBD1 agrees at 7 bases. V gave up 6 bases and J gave up 2 bases; unmatched junction bases: 6. This CDR3 has 14 amino acids. Germline values: CDR1 MNHEY, CDR2 SMNVEV (reference sequence). CDR3 loop: CASRAGTVNTEAFF. The CDR3 nucleotides read TGTGCCAGCAGGGCCGGGACAGTAAACACTGAAGCTTTCTTT.

To note about this clone: A single base separates this from a much larger clone, so it may be a read error. The chain carries TRBV4-1 and TRBJ2-5; 9 bases align to TRBD1. CDR1 MGHRA and CDR2 YSYEKL come from the germline V gene. The V segment lost 2 bases and the J segment 5 bases; nucleotides outside the gene matches: 6. The CDR3 consists of 15 residues. The CDR3 loop reads CASSQTGTGRETQYF. CDR3 bases: TGCGCCAGCAGCCAAACCGGGACAGGGAGGGAGACCCAGTACTTC.

This clone is a singleton in its sample. This rearrangement joins TRBV7-8 to TRBJ1-1; no reliable D call. Looked up from germline, CDR1 is SGHVS and CDR2 is FQNEAQ. V lost 1 base, J lost 4 bases, and 10 bases lay in between. This CDR3 is built from 14 residues. CDR3 protein: CASSLEVRSTEAFF. Written as DNA, the CDR3 is TGTGCCAGCAGCTTAGAGGTGAGGAGCACTGAAGCTTTCTTT.

V is TRBV21-1 and J is TRBJ2-3; the table's TRBD1 call for D was not verified on the DNA. TRBV21-1 counts as a pseudogene. This CDR3 has 15 amino acids. CDR3 coding DNA: TGTGCCAGCAGCAAACTGGCATGTGGCACAGATACGCAGTATTTT. This codes for CASSKLACGTDTQYF.

In this sample, this clone turned up once. This chain connects TRBV21-1 to TRBJ2-7; the table gives TRBD1 as D, unverified against the DNA. TRBV21-1 is described as a pseudogene. This CDR3 spans 19 amino acids. The CDR3 here is CASSKPPSGDRGGIDEQYF. The CDR3 coding sequence is TGTGCCAGCAGCAAGCCCCCCTCCGGGGACAGGGGAGGGATCGACGAGCAGTACTTC.

This chain links TRBV27 with TRBJ1-5; TRBD1 is a possible D gene (5 bases). The CDR3 contains 16 residues. The germline V and J ends were trimmed by 4 bases and 0 bases, with 13 bases remaining between them. CDR1 MNHEY and CDR2 SMNVEV come from the germline V gene (reference sequence). The CDR3 is CASSSGTLGSNQPQHF. The DNA for the CDR3 is TGTGCCAGCAGTTCCGGGACGTTAGGTAGCAATCAGCCCCAGCATTTT.